The 7 T cell receptor beta chains reported below all come from one sample, sequenced in a study of blood T cell repertoires in COVID-19. Libraries were prepared by immunoSEQ multiplex PCR; TCRdb keeps only in-frame clonotypes and omits some of them. Of about 150,000 clones listed, roughly four fifths are singletons. Sequencing was carried out using peripheral blood. The source is a human donor with acute or convalescent COVID-19. The donor label of this sample is uncertain.

The chain's CDR3 is CASSAHGQANYGYTF. The CDR3 DNA reads as TGTGCCAGCAGCGCTCACGGACAGGCGAACTATGGCTACACCTTC. The chain couples TRBV7-2 to TRBJ1-2; TRBD1 matches at 7 bases. The CDR3 extends over 15 amino acids. The V and J ends lost 5 bases and 2 bases, in that order; junction bases with no gene match: 8. Germline assignment: CDR1 SGHTA and CDR2 FQGNSA.

The chain joins TRBV25-1 to TRBJ2-3, with TRBD2 identical over 9 bases. CDR1 is MGHDK, CDR2 SYGVNS, per germline. After removal of 5 bases from V and 5 bases from J, the junction contained 5 bases not matched to a gene. This CDR3 has 14 amino acids. In nucleotides, the CDR3 is TGTGCCAGCAGTCAACCTAGCGGGGTAGATACGCAGTATTTT. It codes for CASSQPSGVDTQYF.

This rearrangement joins TRBV6-6 to TRBJ2-2; a weak D match, TRBD1 (5 bases). V lost 2 bases and J lost 7, with 5 bases in between. Germline lookup yields CDR1 MNHNY and CDR2 SVGAGI (reference sequence). The CDR3 contains 12 residues. CDR3 in amino acids: CASSYQGGELFF. The CDR3 coding sequence is TGTGCCAGCAGTTACCAGGGCGGGGAGCTGTTTTTT.

The CDR3 here is CASSIRPGGDTQYF. The CDR3 DNA reads TGTGCCAGTAGTATCCGCCCAGGGGGAGATACGCAGTATTTT. The rearrangement uses TRBV19 and TRBJ2-3; 7 bases fit TRBD1. The CDR3 is made up of 14 amino acids. Trimming cost V 3 bases and J 5 bases; bases outside gene matches: 5. CDR1 LNHDA and CDR2 SQIVND come from the germline V gene (reference sequence).

In this sample, this clone turned up a few times. The V gene is TRBV4-2, the J gene TRBJ2-3, with TRBD2 matching 10 bases. Trimming cost V 0 bases and J 8 bases; bases outside gene matches: 8. The V gene's germline CDR1 is LGHNA and CDR2 YNFKEQ. The CDR3 has 16 amino acids. The CDR3 DNA sequence: TGTGCCAGCAGCCAAGATCTAGCGGGGGCCGGTGTTACGCAGTATTTT. It encodes CASSQDLAGAGVTQYF.

The gene calls are TRBV28 and TRBJ1-2; 10 bases are a match to TRBD1. The CDR3 contains 13 residues. V dropped 10 bases and J dropped 6; count of bases not matched to a gene: 8. CDR1 is MDHEN, CDR2 SYDVKM, per germline. The CDR3 region is CAIDRQGANGYTF. DNA for the CDR3: TGTGCCATCGATAGACAGGGGGCGAATGGCTACACCTTC.

V is TRBV15 and J is TRBJ1-1, with D hard to call. From germline, CDR1 is LNHNV and CDR2 YYDKDF (reference sequence). V was trimmed by 5 bases and J by 9 bases, leaving 16 bases between them. The CDR3 runs 13 residues. For the CDR3, the DNA is TGTGCCACCAGCTGGGAGACCGATAGCAAAGCTTTCTTT. Encoded protein: CATSWETDSKAFF. Complete variable domain (other parts from reference TRBV15 and TRBJ1-1): DAMVIQNPRYQVTQFGKPVTLSCSQTLNHNVMYWYQQKSSQAPKLLFHYYDKDFNNEADTPDNFQSRRPNTSFCFLDIRSPGLGDTAMYLCATSWETDSKAFFGQGTRLTVV.